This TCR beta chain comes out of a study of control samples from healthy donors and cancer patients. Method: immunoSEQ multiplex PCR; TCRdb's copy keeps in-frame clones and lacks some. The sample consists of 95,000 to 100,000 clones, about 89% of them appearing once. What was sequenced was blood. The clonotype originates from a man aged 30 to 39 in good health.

The CDR3 DNA is TGTGCCAGCAGTGACTCAACCCCCAGGACAGAATTGTACCAAGAGACCCAGTACTTC. Its translation is CASSDSTPRTELYQETQYF. The rearrangement links TRBV6-4 to TRBJ2-5; D perhaps matches TRBD1 (6 bases). CDR1 and CDR2 (germline): MRHNA, SNTAGT. V lost 0 bases, J lost 0 bases, and 20 bases lay in between. The CDR3 loop spans 19 amino acids.